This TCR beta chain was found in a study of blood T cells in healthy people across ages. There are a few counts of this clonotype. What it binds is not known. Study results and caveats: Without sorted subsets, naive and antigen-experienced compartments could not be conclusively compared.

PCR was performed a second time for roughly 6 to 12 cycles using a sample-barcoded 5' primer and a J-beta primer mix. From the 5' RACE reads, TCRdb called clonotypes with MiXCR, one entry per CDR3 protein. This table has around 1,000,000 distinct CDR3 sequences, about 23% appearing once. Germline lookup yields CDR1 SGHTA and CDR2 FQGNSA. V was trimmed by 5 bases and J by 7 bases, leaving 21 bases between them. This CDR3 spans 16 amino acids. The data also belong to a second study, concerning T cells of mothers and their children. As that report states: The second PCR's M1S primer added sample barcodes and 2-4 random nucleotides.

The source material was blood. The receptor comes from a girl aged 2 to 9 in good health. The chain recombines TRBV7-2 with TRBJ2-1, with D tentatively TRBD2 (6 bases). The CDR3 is CASSPYGEDLVNEQFF. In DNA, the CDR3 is TGTGCCAGCAGCCCATATGGGGAGGATTTGGTGAATGAGCAGTTCTTC.